This TCR beta chain was documented in a study of T cell repertoires in cytomegalovirus infection. Whole-study context: Matching HLA type and CMV infection were both indicated by public TCR beta signatures.

This clonotype was observed at least ten times. Its antigen remains unknown. Study-wide results and limits: The ex vivo response was dominated by HLA-C-restricted CMV-specific TCR beta clonotypes.

Using its own MiXCR run on the reads, TCRdb lists one record per CDR3 protein. The sample lists around 300,000 distinct CDR3 sequences, less than 25% seen once, with approximately 19% in the top ten. Germline V CDR1 and CDR2: SGHTA, FQGNSA. V shed 7 bases, J shed 2 bases, and the junction held 8 bases outside the gene matches. CDR3 size: 15 residues. The receptor's source is a human donor in good health (CMV status not recorded). Some clones in this sample may be carry-over from other donors' samples. The chain uses TRBV7-2 and TRBJ2-1, with TRBD2 matching 7 bases. Here the sequenced sample was cultured PBMCs, taken from culture after CMV antigen stimulation. The CDR3 nucleotides are TGTGCCAGCATCCCCGGGGGGAGTACCTACAATGAGCAGTTCTTC. Protein: CASIPGGSTYNEQFF.